This is a list of T cell receptor beta chains from one sample in a study of early T cells in non-severe SARS-CoV-2 infection. TCRdb re-derived calls from the 5' RACE reads in MiXCR, one entry per CDR3 protein. The table shows about 66,000 distinct CDR3 sequences, with around 9% occurring only once. The specimen was whole blood. All receptors come from an adult who was a healthcare worker with PCR-confirmed SARS-CoV-2 infection or an uninfected control (not recorded which). Both conserved end residues are part of each CDR3. The D gene is left open where the match is weak. Not all rows give a size; the values are once, few, many and, for expanded clones, a class.

DNA: TGCGCCAGCAGTCTGGGGGGGATCTCCTACAATGAGCAGTTCTTC
CDR3: CASSLGGISYNEQFF
V: TRBV5-1
length: 15
size: many
D: TRBD2
J: TRBJ2-1

DNA: TGTGCCAGCAGTTTTCGACGCCCCCCGGGGGTGTCCTACGAGCAGTACTTC
CDR3: CASSFRRPPGVSYEQYF
V: TRBV27
length: 17
size: many
D: .
J: TRBJ2-7

DNA: TGCAGTGCACGGAGGTCCGGGGACGAGCAGTACTTC
CDR3: CSARRSGDEQYF
V: TRBV20-1
length: 12
size: few
D: .
J: TRBJ2-7

DNA: TGCAGTGCTAGTGGGGACGCGGGAGGGCCATCTGCCTACGAGCAGTACTTC
CDR3: CSASGDAGGPSAYEQYF
V: TRBV20-1
length: 17
size: many
D: TRBD2
J: TRBJ2-7

DNA: TGTGCCACCCAGGGACGGTTCCTAGAAGCTTTCTTT
CDR3: CATQGRFLEAFF
V: TRBV6-2/TRBV6-3
length: 12
size: many
D: .
J: TRBJ1-1

DNA: TGTGCCAGCTCACCACCAGGGTCGGATGAAGCTTTCTTT
CDR3: CASSPPGSDEAFF
V: TRBV18
length: 13
size: many
D: .
J: TRBJ1-1

DNA: TGTGCCAGCTCACCCAGGGGGCGCGGGGCCTACGAGCAGTACTTC
CDR3: CASSPRGRGAYEQYF
V: TRBV18
length: 15
size: few
D: TRBD1
J: TRBJ2-7

DNA: TGTGCCAGCAGTTTAGGGTCCGGCCGGATCTACAATGAGCAGTTCTTC
CDR3: CASSLGSGRIYNEQFF
V: TRBV12-3/TRBV12-4
length: 16
size: .
D: .
J: TRBJ2-1

DNA: TGCAGCGGGATAGCGGGAGTGAATGAGCAGTTCTTC
CDR3: CSGIAGVNEQFF
V: TRBV29-1
length: 12
size: .
D: TRBD2
J: TRBJ2-1

DNA: TGTGCCAGCTCACCAAAGGGCCGGGACAGATACACTGAAGCTTTCTTT
CDR3: CASSPKGRDRYTEAFF
V: TRBV18
length: 16
size: .
D: TRBD1
J: TRBJ1-1

DNA: TGTGCCAGTGCCGGAATTCATAGCAATCAGCCCCAGCATTTT
CDR3: CASAGIHSNQPQHF
V: TRBV12-3/TRBV12-4
length: 14
size: few
D: .
J: TRBJ1-5

DNA: TGTGCCAGCAGTGAACTAGCCGCCCCCACAGATACGCAGTATTTT
CDR3: CASSELAAPTDTQYF
V: TRBV6-1
length: 15
size: .
D: .
J: TRBJ2-3

DNA: TGTGCCAGCAGCTTTTCAACAGGGGGCGAAGAGCAGTTCTTC
CDR3: CASSFSTGGEEQFF
V: TRBV11-2
length: 14
size: .
D: TRBD1
J: TRBJ2-1

DNA: TGTGCCTGGAGTGTCCGGGGGGACACTGAAGCTTTCTTT
CDR3: CAWSVRGDTEAFF
V: TRBV30
length: 13
size: many
D: .
J: TRBJ1-1

DNA: TGTGCCAGCAGCCCCCAACCCGCCCGGTTCCTGGAATTT
CDR3: CASSPQPARFLEF
V: TRBV3-1
length: 13
size: many
D: .
J: TRBJ1-5